The 18 T cell receptor beta chains listed next were all sequenced from one sample in a study of cytomegalovirus exposure and HLA in healthy donors. Primers for the PCR totalled 60 Vbeta and 13 Jbeta. Clones were read by immunoSEQ multiplex PCR, and TCRdb kept only the in-frame ones, dropping some. The repertoire consists of approximately 100,000 clones, with 65% to 80% occurring once and the leading ten covering 10%. Sequenced input: PBMCs. The receptors come from a man over 45 in good health and CMV-seronegative.

As for this clone: A read error is likely, as this CDR3 ends without the conserved phenylalanine or tryptophan. The chain recombines TRBV15 with TRBJ2-7; possibly TRBD2 for D (5 bases). Germline V CDR1 and CDR2: LNHNV, YYDKDF (reference sequence). The V end was cut by 0 bases, the J end by 0 bases, with 9 bases between. CDR3 size: 15 residues. CDR3 in amino acids: CATSRDRGSSYEQYL. CDR3 nucleotide sequence: TGTGCCACCAGCAGAGATCGGGGAAGCTCCTACGAGCAGTACCTC.

The V gene is TRBV7-3, the J gene TRBJ2-1; TRBD2 matches at 7 bases. Per germline, CDR1 SGHTA and CDR2 FQGTGA. The length of the CDR3 is 14 residues. Trimming cost V 5 bases and J 5 bases; bases outside gene matches: 6. The CDR3 is CASSREGRNNEQFF. CDR3 in DNA: TGTGCCAGCAGCAGGGAGGGGCGCAACAATGAGCAGTTCTTC.

The genes are TRBV2 and TRBJ2-7, with D perhaps matching TRBD1 (5 bases). With the DNA end fitting TRBJ2-1 better, the J assignment may be wrong. Germline CDR1 is SNHLY and CDR2 is FYNNEI. The CDR3 extends over 15 amino acids. The chain's CDR3 is CASSEWQGIYNEQFF. The CDR3 DNA is TGTGCCAGCAGTGAATGGCAGGGAATCTACAATGAGCAGTTCTTC.

This clone appeared a single time. V gene TRBV6-5 combines with J gene TRBJ2-7; 7 bases align to TRBD2. The CDR3 has 13 residues. With 6 bases clipped from V and 3 bases from J, the junction kept 5 bases outside the gene matches. The V gene's germline CDR1 is MNHEY and CDR2 SVGAGI. The CDR3 reads CASRPWGGYEQYF. The CDR3 region has the DNA TGTGCCAGCAGACCCTGGGGGGGCTACGAGCAGTACTTC.

This chain links TRBV18 with TRBJ2-1; D possibly corresponds to TRBD1 (5 bases). The germline V gene encodes CDR1 KGHSH and CDR2 LQKENI. Deletions cut 1 base from V and 7 bases from J, with 8 bases between. This CDR3 contains 13 residues. CDR3 residues: CASSPQAGNEQFF. DNA of the CDR3: TGTGCCAGCTCACCACAAGCAGGGAATGAGCAGTTCTTC. The whole variable domain, filled in from reference TRBV18 and TRBJ2-1, reads NAGVMQNPRHLVRRRGQEARLRCSPMKGHSHVYWYRQLPEEGLKFMVYLQKENIIDESGMPKERFSAEFPKEGPSILRIQQVVRGDSAAYFCASSPQAGNEQFFGPGTRLTVL.

The J gene is TRBJ2-3, the V gene TRBV2; TRBD2 matches at 10 bases. From germline, CDR1 is SNHLY and CDR2 FYNNEI. J lost 3 bases, V lost 7 bases, and 1 base had no gene match. The CDR3 length is 13 residues. CDR3 nucleotide sequence: TGTGCCAGCACTAGCGGGAGTACAGATACGCAGTATTTT. It encodes CASTSGSTDTQYF.

The DNA for the CDR3 is TGTGCCAGCAGTTACGTACAGGGTACTCGAGAGACCCAGTACTTC. This encodes CASSYVQGTRETQYF. The V call is TRBV6-5, the J call TRBJ2-5, with a possible D match to TRBD1 (6 bases). The CDR3 is 15 residues long. The V gene lost 2 bases and the J gene lost 4 bases, with 14 bases spanning the gap. Germline V lookup: CDR1 MNHEY, CDR2 SVGAGI.

The rearrangement links TRBV7-8 to TRBJ2-7, with TRBD2 identical over 9 bases. Per germline, CDR1 SGHVS and CDR2 FQNEAQ. The V and J ends lost 0 bases and 3 bases, in that order; junction bases with no gene match: 15. The length of the CDR3 is 19 residues. CDR3 nucleotides: TGTGCCAGCAGCTTAGCGAAATCTACCCGGACTAGCGAACTCTACGAGCAGTACTTC. It encodes CASSLAKSTRTSELYEQYF.

This chain joins TRBV9 and TRBJ1-2; TRBD1 is a possible D gene (5 bases). The CDR3 runs 15 residues. V gave up 4 bases and J gave up 3 bases, with 16 bases separating them. CDR1 SGDLS and CDR2 YYNGEE come from the germline V gene. The CDR3 spells CASSYTDEGDYGYTF. DNA of the CDR3: TGTGCCAGCAGCTACACCGACGAAGGGGACTATGGCTACACCTTC.

The chain is built from TRBV28 and TRBJ2-3, with D perhaps matching TRBD2 (6 bases). CDR3 length equals 15 residues. V was pared by 4 bases and J by 3 bases, with 14 bases between. In germline, CDR1 is MDHEN, CDR2 SYDVKM. As DNA, the CDR3 is TGTGCCAGCAGTTCCCGTGGCGGGGCGACAGATACGCAGTATTTT. Its translation is CASSSRGGATDTQYF. Based on the CDR3 plus reference TRBV28 and TRBJ2-3, the full variable domain is DVKVTQSSRYLVKRTGEKVFLECVQDMDHENMFWYRQDPGLGLRLIYFSYDVKMKEKGDIPEGYSVSREKKERFSLILESASTNQTSMYLCASSSRGGATDTQYFGPGTRLTVL.

This chain links TRBV18 with TRBJ2-1, with D perhaps matching TRBD2 (6 bases). The CDR3 runs 15 residues. Per germline, CDR1 KGHSH and CDR2 LQKENI. With 4 bases removed from V and 0 bases from J, the gap between germline ends came to 10 bases. As DNA, the CDR3 is TGTGCCAGCTCACTGGCGCGGGGCTCCTACAATGAGCAGTTCTTC. Its protein product is CASSLARGSYNEQFF.

The genes are TRBV5-1 and TRBJ2-7, with 8 bases identical to TRBD1. V gave up 5 bases and J gave up 3 bases; unmatched junction bases: 7. The germline V gene has CDR1 SGHRS and CDR2 YFSETQ. The CDR3 spans 14 residues. This chain's CDR3 is CASSSKQGDYEQYF. In nucleotides, the CDR3 is TGCGCCAGCAGTTCCAAACAGGGGGACTACGAGCAGTACTTC.

The chain joins TRBV5-1 to TRBJ2-1, with 7 bases fitting TRBD2. The CDR3 totals 15 residues. CDR1 is SGHRS and CDR2 is YFSETQ in the germline V gene. The junction had 7 bases not matched to a gene; V was cut back by 0 bases and J by 7 bases. As DNA, the CDR3 is TGCGCCAGCAGCTTGGAGCGGGGCGGAAAGAATGAGCAGTTCTTC. It is translated as CASSLERGGKNEQFF.

Only a few counts were recorded for this clone. Additional DNA sequences in this sample encode the identical CDR3. The chain has TRBV5-8 and TRBJ2-1, with 9 bases lining up with TRBD1. Germline lookup yields CDR1 SGHTS and CDR2 YDEGEE. The V and J ends lost 3 bases and 3 bases, in that order; junction bases with no gene match: 4. This CDR3 is 15 amino acids long. The CDR3 bases are TGTGCCAGCAGCTCCGGACAGGGGAGCTACAATGAGCAGTTCTTC. Its translation: CASSSGQGSYNEQFF.

The J gene is TRBJ2-1, the V gene TRBV6-6, with no clear D. This CDR3 region has 13 residues. Trimming left V 2 bases short and J 5 bases short, with 7 bases between. CDR1 MNHNY and CDR2 SVGAGI come from the germline V gene (reference sequence). The CDR3: CASSYDADNEQFF. As DNA, the CDR3 is TGTGCCAGCAGTTACGATGCGGACAATGAGCAGTTCTTC.

Only one count was recorded for this clone. The rearrangement links TRBV11-2 to TRBJ2-5; TRBD1 is a possible D gene (6 bases). The CDR3 covers 15 residues. CDR1 and CDR2 (germline): SGHAT, FQNNGV. V lost 1 base and J 5 bases, leaving 14 bases between the germline ends. Written as DNA, the CDR3 is TGTGCCAGCAGCTTAGCGGGACACGCAGGGGAGACCCAGTACTTC. This codes for CASSLAGHAGETQYF.

The rearrangement joins TRBV27 to TRBJ2-7; 7 nucleotides align to TRBD1. The CDR3 is made up of 16 amino acids. Trimming at V came to 4 bases and at J to 0 bases, leaving 9 bases not matched to a gene. Germline V lookup: CDR1 MNHEY, CDR2 SMNVEV (reference sequence). The CDR3 DNA is TGTGCCAGCAGTTCCCCTTCGACAGGGAGCTCCTACGAGCAGTACTTC. Residues: CASSSPSTGSSYEQYF.

The chain uses TRBV6-5 and TRBJ1-3; 7 bases match TRBD1. V shed 2 bases, J shed 8 bases, and the junction held 9 bases outside the gene matches. This CDR3 spans 15 amino acids. The germline CDR1 and CDR2 sequences are MNHEY and SVGAGI. CDR3: CASSYTTGTDDTIYF. CDR3 nucleotides: TGTGCCAGCAGTTACACTACTGGGACAGATGACACCATATATTTT.